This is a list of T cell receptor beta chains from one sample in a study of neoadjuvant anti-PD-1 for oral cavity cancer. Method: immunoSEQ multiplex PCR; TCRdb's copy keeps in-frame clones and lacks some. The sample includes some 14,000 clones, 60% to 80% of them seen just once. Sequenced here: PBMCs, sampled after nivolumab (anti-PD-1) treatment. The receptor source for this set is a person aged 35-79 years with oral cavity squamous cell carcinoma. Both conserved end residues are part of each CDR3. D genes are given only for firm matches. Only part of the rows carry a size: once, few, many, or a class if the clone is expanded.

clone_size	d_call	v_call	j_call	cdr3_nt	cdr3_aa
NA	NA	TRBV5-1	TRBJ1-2	TGCGCCAGCAGCTTGGGAACGCTCTATGGCTACACCTTC	CASSLGTLYGYTF
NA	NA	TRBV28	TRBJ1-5	TGTGCCAGCAGTGGGGGAGGGAGCAATCAGCCCCAGCATTTT	CASSGGGSNQPQHF
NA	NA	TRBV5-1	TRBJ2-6	TGCGCCAGCAGCTTGGTTGAATCTGGGGCCAACGTCCTGACTTTC	CASSLVESGANVLTF
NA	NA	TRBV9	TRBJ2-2	TGTGCCAGCAGTCCCCAGGGCGGGGTGGCCGGGGAGCTGTTTTTT	CASSPQGGVAGELFF
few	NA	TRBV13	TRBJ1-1	TGTGCCAGCAGCTTCATGGGGTGGCCAGGCCGGAACACTGAAGCTTTCTTT	CASSFMGWPGRNTEAFF
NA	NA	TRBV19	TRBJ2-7	TGTGCCAGTAGTACTGGACAGAGCTACGAGCAGTACTTC	CASSTGQSYEQYF
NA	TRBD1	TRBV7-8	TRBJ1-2	TGTGCCAGCAGCCCGGGACAGCTATGGGCTAACTATGGCTACACCTTC	CASSPGQLWANYGYTF
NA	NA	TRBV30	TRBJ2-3	TGTGCCTGGGGGATTTCCCGCACAGATACGCAGTATTTT	CAWGISRTDTQYF
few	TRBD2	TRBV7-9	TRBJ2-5	TGTGCCAGCAGACCCGAGCTAGCGGGGGTCCAAGAGACCCAGTACTTC	CASRPELAGVQETQYF
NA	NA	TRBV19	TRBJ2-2	TGTGCCAGCACTTGGGCATCGAACACCGGGGAGCTGTTTTTT	CASTWASNTGELFF
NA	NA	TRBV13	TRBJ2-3	TGTGCCAGCAGCCCACAAGATACAGATACGCAGTATTTT	CASSPQDTDTQYF
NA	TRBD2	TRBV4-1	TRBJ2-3	TGCGCCAGCAGCCAAGATCGGTGGACTAGCGGGAGCACAGATACGCAGTATTTT	CASSQDRWTSGSTDTQYF
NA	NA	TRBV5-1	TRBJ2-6	TGCGCCAGCAGCTTGGATGGGTCCAGAGGCTCTGGGGCCAACGTCCTGACTTTC	CASSLDGSRGSGANVLTF
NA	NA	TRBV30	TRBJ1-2	TGTGCCTGGAGTACAGGGTTTGACTATGGCTACACCTTC	CAWSTGFDYGYTF
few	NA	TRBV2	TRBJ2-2	TGTGCCAGCAGTGATCTGTCCGGGGAGCTGTTTTTT	CASSDLSGELFF
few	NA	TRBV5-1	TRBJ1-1	TGCGCCAGCAGCTTGAGCGGGACGATGAACACTGAAGCTTTCTTT	CASSLSGTMNTEAFF
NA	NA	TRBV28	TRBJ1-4	TGTGCCAGCAGCCAGGACCTAGATAATGAAAAACTGTTTTTT	CASSQDLDNEKLFF
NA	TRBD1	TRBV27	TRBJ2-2	TGTGCCAGCAGTGGCAGGACAGGGGCGAACACCGGGGAGCTGTTTTTT	CASSGRTGANTGELFF
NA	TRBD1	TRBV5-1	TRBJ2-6	TGCGCCAGCAGCTTGGGAGGGGGCCAGTCGACTGGGGCCAACGTCCTGACTTTC	CASSLGGGQSTGANVLTF
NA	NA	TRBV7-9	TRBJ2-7	TGTGCCAGCAGCTTAGCGAGCAGTCGGACGGCTTACAGATCATACGAGCAGTACTTC	CASSLASSRTAYRSYEQYF
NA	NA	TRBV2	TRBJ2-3	TGTGCCAGCAGTGGACAGGGAGGGTTCACAGATACGCAGTATTTT	CASSGQGGFTDTQYF
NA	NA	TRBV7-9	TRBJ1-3	TGTGCCAGCAGCTTACTAAAAAAAGGGCGGTCTGGAAACACCATATATTTT	CASSLLKKGRSGNTIYF
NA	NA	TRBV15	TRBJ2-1	TGTGCCACCAGCAGAGATCGTCTATACGACAATGAGCAGTTCTTC	CATSRDRLYDNEQFF
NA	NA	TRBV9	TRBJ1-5	TGTGCCAGCAGCTCCGGGACAACGGGCAATCAGCCCCAGCATTTT	CASSSGTTGNQPQHF
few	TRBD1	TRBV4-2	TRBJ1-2	TGTGCCAGCAGCCAGAGACAGGGTGAGGGCGGCTACACCTTC	CASSQRQGEGGYTF
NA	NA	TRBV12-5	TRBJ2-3	TGTGCTAGTGGCCGGGACACCACGAGTTATACGCAGTATTTT	CASGRDTTSYTQYF
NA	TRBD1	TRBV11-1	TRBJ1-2	TGTGCCAGCAGCTTATCCCGGACAGGGGGAAAGGATGGCTACACCTTC	CASSLSRTGGKDGYTF
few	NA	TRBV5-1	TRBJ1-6	TGCGCCAGCAGCTTGGCGGGACCGAATAATTCACCCCTCCACTTT	CASSLAGPNNSPLHF
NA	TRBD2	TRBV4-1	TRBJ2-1	TGCGCCAGCAGCATACCGCTAGCGGGGGGGCGAGGTGAGCAGTTCTTC	CASSIPLAGGRGEQFF
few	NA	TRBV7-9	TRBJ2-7	TGTGCCAGCGACTCGACCAATACCTACGAGCAGTACTTC	CASDSTNTYEQYF
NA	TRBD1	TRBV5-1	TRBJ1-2	TGCGCCAGCAGCTGGCTGGGAGGACAGGGCGACTATGGCTACACCTTC	CASSWLGGQGDYGYTF
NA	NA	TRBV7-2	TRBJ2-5	TGTGCCAGCGGAGTCGGGGGTACTAGTAAGACCCAGTACTTC	CASGVGGTSKTQYF
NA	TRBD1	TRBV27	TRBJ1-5	TGTGCCAGCAGTTTAGCTTGGACAGGGGTGCGGAATCAGCCCCAGCATTTT	CASSLAWTGVRNQPQHF
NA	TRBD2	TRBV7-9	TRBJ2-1	TGTGCCAGCAGCCCTACGGCGGGAGTGATTTATGAGCAGTTCTTC	CASSPTAGVIYEQFF
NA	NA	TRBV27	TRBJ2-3	TGTGCCAGCAGTTTATCGGGATCAGATACGCAGTATTTT	CASSLSGSDTQYF
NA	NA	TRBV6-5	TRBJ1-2	TGTGCCAGCAGTTACTCGGTGACAGCGCCCTATGGCTACACCTTC	CASSYSVTAPYGYTF
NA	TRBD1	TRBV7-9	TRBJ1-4	TGTGCCAGCAGCCGGGACAGATTCTTGAAAGAAAAACTGTTTTTT	CASSRDRFLKEKLFF
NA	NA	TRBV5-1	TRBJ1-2	TGCGCCAGCAGCTTGGAGGATGGAGGCTACACCTTC	CASSLEDGGYTF
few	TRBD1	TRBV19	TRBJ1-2	TGTGCCAGTAGTACCGAGACAGGGGCTAACTATGGCTACACCTTC	CASSTETGANYGYTF
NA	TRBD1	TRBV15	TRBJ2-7	TGTGCCACCAGCAGCTTCCGGGACAGGAACTCCTACGAGCAGTACTTC	CATSSFRDRNSYEQYF
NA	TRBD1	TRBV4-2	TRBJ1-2	TGTGCCAGCAGCCAAGAGCACAGGGGATATGGCTACACCTTC	CASSQEHRGYGYTF
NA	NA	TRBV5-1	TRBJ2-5	TGCGCCAGCAGCTTGGCCGACAGACAAGAGACCCAGTACTTC	CASSLADRQETQYF
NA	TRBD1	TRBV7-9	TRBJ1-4	TGTGCCAGCAGCCGTTCACAGGGGATTAATGAAAAACTGTTTTTT	CASSRSQGINEKLFF
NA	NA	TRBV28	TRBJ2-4	TGTGCCAGCAGTATGGCAAGACTAGCCAAAAACATTCAGTACTTC	CASSMARLAKNIQYF
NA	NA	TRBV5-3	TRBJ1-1	TGTGCCAGAAGCCTCGGACGGGTAGCTTTCTTT	CARSLGRVAFF
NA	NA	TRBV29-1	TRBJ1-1	TGCAGCGTGGGGGTTAGTCAGCCCCTTGAAGCTTTCTTT	CSVGVSQPLEAFF
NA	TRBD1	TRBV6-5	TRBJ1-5	TGTGCCAGCAGTTCGACGCCCCGGACAGGGAGGCATTTT	CASSSTPRTGRHF
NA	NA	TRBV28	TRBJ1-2	TGTGCCAGCCTGACTCTTGGGGGCGGCTACACCTTC	CASLTLGGGYTF
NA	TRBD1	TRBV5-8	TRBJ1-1	TGTGCCAGCAGCTTGGACAGGGGAAGGAAAGCTTTCTTT	CASSLDRGRKAFF
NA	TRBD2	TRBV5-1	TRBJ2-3	TGCGCCAGCAGCTTGGCGGAATCACCGGGACTAGCGGGTGGTAGCACAGATACGCAGTATTTT	CASSLAESPGLAGGSTDTQYF